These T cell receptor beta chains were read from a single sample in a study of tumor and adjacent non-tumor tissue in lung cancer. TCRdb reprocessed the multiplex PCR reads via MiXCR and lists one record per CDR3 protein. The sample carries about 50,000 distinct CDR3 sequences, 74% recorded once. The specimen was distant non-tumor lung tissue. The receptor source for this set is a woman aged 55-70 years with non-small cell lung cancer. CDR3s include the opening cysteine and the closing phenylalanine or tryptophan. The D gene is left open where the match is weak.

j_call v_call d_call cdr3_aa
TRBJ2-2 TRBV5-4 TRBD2 CASSLGGGASGELFF
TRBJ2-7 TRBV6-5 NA CANSYNTGRPVQYF
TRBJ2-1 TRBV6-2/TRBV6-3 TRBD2 CAYSPTSGRAANDEQFF
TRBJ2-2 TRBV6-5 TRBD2 CASSPIAGKNTGELFF
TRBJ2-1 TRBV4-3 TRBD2 CVSSQETSGIYNEQFF
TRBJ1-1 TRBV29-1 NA CSVRIGSLSIEAFF
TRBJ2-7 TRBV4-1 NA CASSRPEPSLEQYF
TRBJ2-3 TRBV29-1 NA CGIREFTDTQYF
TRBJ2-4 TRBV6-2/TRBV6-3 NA CASRRTQQVLAKNIQYF
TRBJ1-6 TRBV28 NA CASSLWDFSPLHF
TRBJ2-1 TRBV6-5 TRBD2 CASSYRGTNVDEQFF
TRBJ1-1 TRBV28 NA CATHKGGNGNTEAFF
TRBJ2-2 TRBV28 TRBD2 CASSLNQRGYTGELFF
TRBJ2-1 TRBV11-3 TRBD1 CASTYLGQGSYNVQFF
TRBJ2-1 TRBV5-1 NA CASSFRPQGGTEQSF
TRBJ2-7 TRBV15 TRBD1 CATKGQGDYEQYF
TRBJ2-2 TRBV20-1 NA CDARSNTGELFF
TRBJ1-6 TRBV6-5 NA CARSSRAQGSSYNSPLHF
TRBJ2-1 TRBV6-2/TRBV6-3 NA CAITSPVLVGRDNEQFF
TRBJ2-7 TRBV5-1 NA CASSLFPGGQAYEQYF
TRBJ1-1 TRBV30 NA CAWSLDRATEAFF
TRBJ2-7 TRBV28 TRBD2 CTSGTSERYEQYF
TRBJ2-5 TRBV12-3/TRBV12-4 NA CASSPDGGSGETPYF
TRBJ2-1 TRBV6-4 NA CASSDSSYNEQFF
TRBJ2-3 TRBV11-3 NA CASSPYEHQRTDTQYF
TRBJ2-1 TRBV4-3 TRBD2 CASSQVSGLAGGNEQSF
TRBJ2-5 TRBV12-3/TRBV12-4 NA CASSLMQGNKEAQYF
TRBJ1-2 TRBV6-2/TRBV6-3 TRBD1 CASNPEGQGFFLDYTF
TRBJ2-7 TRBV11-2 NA CTNSVDRYEQYF
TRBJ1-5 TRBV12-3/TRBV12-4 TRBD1 CACAAGGCYQPQHF
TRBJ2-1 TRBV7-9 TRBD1 CASSSKLGTANNEQFF
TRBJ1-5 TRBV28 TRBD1 CASSDRGRSNQPQHF
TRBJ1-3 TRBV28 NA CANTAGRGNTIYF